These T cell receptor beta chains were read from a single sample in a study of a mutant IDH1 vaccine in newly diagnosed glioma. These receptors' targets are unknown. The assay was immunoSEQ multiplex PCR, and TCRdb's table has in-frame clones only and misses some. The sample records around 38,000 clones, about 80% being singletons. The specimen was PBMCs, collected from a glioma patient whose treatment included an IDH1 peptide vaccine. These receptors all stem from a man aged 25 to 45 with glioma. CDR3s leave out the opening cysteine and the closing phenylalanine or tryptophan. The order of the fields is J gene, V gene, CDR3 protein.

>TRBJ1-3|TRBV5-4
ASSLKTGAGNTIY
>TRBJ2-5|TRBV30
AWTRNRVQETQY
>TRBJ2-1|TRBV7-7
ASSPHGGGSYNEQF
>TRBJ1-2|TRBV19
ASTRDGTNYGYT
>TRBJ1-1|TRBV6-5
ASSYSRIMDTEAF
>TRBJ2-5|TRBV10-3
AISRIGEETQY
>TRBJ2-2|TRBV4-1
ASSQGDSNTGELF
>TRBJ2-7|TRBV18
ASSPSAVGTAAYEQY
>TRBJ2-1|TRBV10-3
AMAGTTDNEQF
>TRBJ2-7|TRBV27
ASSSHGLAGEPPYEQY
>TRBJ1-2|TRBV19
ASSRRHREEHYGYT
>TRBJ2-1|TRBV4-1
ASSHGGPGEQF
>TRBJ1-5|TRBV4-1
ASSQIGQGDQPQH
>TRBJ1-1|TRBV10-3
AISEVKPDTEAF